This TCR beta chain was profiled in a study of blood T cell repertoires in COVID-19. Study-wide background: PBMCs, B-cell-depleted T cells, or T cells were the source of the cDNA or gDNA that made up the material.

Germline V gene sequence: CDR1 SGHTA, CDR2 FQGNSA. The trim removed 5 bases at V and 0 bases at J, leaving 2 bases unmatched. The CDR3 extends over 14 amino acids. TCRdb keeps only in-frame clones here, not all; method: immunoSEQ multiplex PCR. The table lists roughly 90,000 clones, roughly nine tenths of them singletons. The clonotype comes from a man aged 45-65 years with COVID-19, enrolled during active disease. Sequenced material: peripheral blood. The genes are TRBV7-2 and TRBJ1-1; 8 bases are a match to TRBD1. DNA of the CDR3: TGTGCCAGCAGCGTGGACAGGGTGAACACTGAAGCTTTCTTT. It encodes CASSVDRVNTEAFF.